The present entry profiles one TCR beta chain with its context. Its antigen is unknown. Germline V gene data show CDR1 as SGHTA and CDR2 as FQGTGA. Trimming removed 4 bases from V and 4 bases from J, with 13 bases in between. The CDR3 has 14 amino acids. The data originate from a study of radiotherapy plus CTLA-4 blockade in lung cancer. Study information: An objective response was seen in 15% to 20% of patients, and disease control in less than 40%.

Patients with chemo-refractory metastatic non-small-cell lung cancer received focal radiation plus CTLA-4 blockade with ipilimumab. The protocol was immunoSEQ multiplex PCR, while the TCRdb copy is restricted to in-frame clones and leaves out a portion. The repertoire holds roughly 32,000 clones, 60% to 75% seen once, with 3% to 5% in the top ten. Study-level points and caveats: TCR clones from tumors expanded in blood after radiotherapy plus ipilimumab. Reported findings show early blood T cell clone dynamics, with interferon-beta, best predicted response.

The V and J genes are TRBV7-3 and TRBJ1-1, with D perhaps TRBD1 (6 bases). This TCR came from a human donor with non-small cell lung cancer who had stable disease on radiotherapy plus ipilimumab. The sample in question was peripheral blood, obtained from a patient treated with radiotherapy plus ipilimumab. CDR3 amino acids: CASSSGQTSTEAFF. The CDR3 DNA reads TGTGCCAGCAGCTCTGGACAGACTTCCACTGAAGCTTTCTTT.